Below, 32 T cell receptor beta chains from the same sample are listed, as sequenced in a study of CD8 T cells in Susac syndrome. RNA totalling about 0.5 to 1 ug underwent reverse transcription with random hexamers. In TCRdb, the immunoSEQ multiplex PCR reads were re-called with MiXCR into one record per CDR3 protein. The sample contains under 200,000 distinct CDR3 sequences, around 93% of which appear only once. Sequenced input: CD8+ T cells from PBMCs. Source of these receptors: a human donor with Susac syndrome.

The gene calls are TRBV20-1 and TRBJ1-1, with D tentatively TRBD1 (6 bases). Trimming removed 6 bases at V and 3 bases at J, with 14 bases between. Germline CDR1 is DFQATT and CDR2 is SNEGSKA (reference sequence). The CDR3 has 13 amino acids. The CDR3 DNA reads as TGCAGTGCCTGGACAGCTTTGGACACTGAAGCTTTCTTT. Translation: CSAWTALDTEAFF.

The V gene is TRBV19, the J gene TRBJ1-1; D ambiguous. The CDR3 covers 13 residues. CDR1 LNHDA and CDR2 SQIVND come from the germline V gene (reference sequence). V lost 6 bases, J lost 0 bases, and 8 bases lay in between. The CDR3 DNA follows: TGTGCCAGTAGCCTATCTATGAACACTGAAGCTTTCTTT. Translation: CASSLSMNTEAFF.

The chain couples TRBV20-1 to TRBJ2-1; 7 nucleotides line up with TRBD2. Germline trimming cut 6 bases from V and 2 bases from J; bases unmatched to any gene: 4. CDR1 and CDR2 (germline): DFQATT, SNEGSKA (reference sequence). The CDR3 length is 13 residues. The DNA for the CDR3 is TGCAGTGCCGGGACTAAAACCTACAATGAGCAGTTCTTC. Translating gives CSAGTKTYNEQFF.

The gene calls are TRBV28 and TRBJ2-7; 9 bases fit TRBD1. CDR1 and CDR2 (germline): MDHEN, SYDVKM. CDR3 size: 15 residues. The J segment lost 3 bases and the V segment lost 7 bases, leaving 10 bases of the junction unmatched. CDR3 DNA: TGTGCCAGCATCTCCGCCGGGACAGGGATCTACGAGCAGTACTTC. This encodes CASISAGTGIYEQYF.

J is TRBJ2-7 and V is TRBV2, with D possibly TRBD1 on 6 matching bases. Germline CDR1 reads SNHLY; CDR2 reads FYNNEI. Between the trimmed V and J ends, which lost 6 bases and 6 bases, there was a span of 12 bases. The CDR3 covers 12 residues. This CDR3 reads CASRGTTGEQYF. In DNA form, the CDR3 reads TGTGCCAGCAGGGGGACAACGGGCGAGCAGTACTTC.

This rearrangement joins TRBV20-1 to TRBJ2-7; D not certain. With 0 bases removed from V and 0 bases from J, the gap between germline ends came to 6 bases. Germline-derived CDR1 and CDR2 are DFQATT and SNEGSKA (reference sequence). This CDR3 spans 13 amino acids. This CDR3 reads CSARDSSSYEQYF. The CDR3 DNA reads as TGCAGTGCTAGAGATTCGAGCTCCTACGAGCAGTACTTC.

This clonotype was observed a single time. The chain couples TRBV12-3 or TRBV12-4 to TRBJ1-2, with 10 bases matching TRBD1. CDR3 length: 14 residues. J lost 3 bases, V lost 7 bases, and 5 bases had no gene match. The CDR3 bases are TGTGCCAGCACCCTGACAGGGGGCGACTATGGCTACACCTTC. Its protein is CASTLTGGDYGYTF.

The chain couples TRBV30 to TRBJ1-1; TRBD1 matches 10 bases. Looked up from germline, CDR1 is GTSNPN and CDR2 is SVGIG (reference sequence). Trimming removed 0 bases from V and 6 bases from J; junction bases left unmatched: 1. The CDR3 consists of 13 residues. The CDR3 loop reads CAWSVGQGAEAFF. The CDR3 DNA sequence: TGTGCCTGGAGTGTAGGACAGGGGGCTGAAGCTTTCTTT.

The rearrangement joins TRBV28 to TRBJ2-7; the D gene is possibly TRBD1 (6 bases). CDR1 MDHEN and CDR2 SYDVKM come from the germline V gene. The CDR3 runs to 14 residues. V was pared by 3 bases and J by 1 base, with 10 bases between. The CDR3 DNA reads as TGTGCCAGCAGTTTTCAACAGGGTTCCTACGAGCAGTACTTC. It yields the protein CASSFQQGSYEQYF.

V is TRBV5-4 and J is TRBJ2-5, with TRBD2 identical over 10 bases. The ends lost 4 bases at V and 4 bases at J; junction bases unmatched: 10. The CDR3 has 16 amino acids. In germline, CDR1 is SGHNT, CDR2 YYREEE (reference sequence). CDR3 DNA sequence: TGTGCCAGCAGCCTCGGTTCTAGCGGGAGTCGAGAGACCCAGTACTTC. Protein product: CASSLGSSGSRETQYF.

The CDR3 protein is CASSPGTRGEQYF. As DNA, the CDR3 is TGTGCCAGTAGTCCCGGGACTAGGGGCGAGCAGTACTTC. The V call is TRBV19, the J call TRBJ2-7; 8 bases match TRBD2. Germline lookup yields CDR1 LNHDA and CDR2 SQIVND (reference sequence). This CDR3 is 13 amino acids long. The trim removed 5 bases at V and 6 bases at J, leaving 6 bases unmatched.

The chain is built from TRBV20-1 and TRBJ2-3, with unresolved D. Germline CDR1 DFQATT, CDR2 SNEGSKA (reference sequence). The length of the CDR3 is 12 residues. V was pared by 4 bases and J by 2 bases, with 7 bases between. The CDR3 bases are TGCAGTGCTACTGGGATCACAGATACGCAGTATTTT. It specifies CSATGITDTQYF.

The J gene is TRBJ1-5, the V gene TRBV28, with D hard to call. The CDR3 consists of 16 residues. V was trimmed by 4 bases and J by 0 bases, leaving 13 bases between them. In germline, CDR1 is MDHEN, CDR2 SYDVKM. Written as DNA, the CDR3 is TGTGCCAGCAGTTCTACAGCAGGTTATAGCAATCAGCCCCAGCATTTT. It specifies CASSSTAGYSNQPQHF.

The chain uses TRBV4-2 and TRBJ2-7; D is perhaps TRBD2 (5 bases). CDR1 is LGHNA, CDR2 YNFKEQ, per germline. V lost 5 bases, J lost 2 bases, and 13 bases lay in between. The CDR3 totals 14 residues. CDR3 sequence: CASSEGSGTYEQYF. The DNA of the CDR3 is TGTGCCAGCAGCGAAGGGTCGGGAACCTACGAGCAGTACTTC.

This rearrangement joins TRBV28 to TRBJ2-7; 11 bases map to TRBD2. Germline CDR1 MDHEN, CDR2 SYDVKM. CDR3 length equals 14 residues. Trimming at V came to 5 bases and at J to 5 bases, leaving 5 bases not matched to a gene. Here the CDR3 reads CASSTLAGVDEQYF. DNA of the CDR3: TGTGCCAGCAGTACACTAGCGGGAGTTGACGAGCAGTACTTC.

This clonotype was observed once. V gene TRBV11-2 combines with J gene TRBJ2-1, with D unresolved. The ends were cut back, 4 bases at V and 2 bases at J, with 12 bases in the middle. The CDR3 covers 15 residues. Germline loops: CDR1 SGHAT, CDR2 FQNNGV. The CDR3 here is CASSSHSTAYNEQFF. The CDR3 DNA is TGTGCCAGCAGCTCCCACTCGACCGCCTACAATGAGCAGTTCTTC. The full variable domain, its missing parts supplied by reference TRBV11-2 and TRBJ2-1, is EAGVAQSPRYKIIEKRQSVAFWCNPISGHATLYWYQQILGQGPKLLIQFQNNGVVDDSQLPKDRFSAERLKGVDSTLKIQPAKLEDSAVYLCASSSHSTAYNEQFFGPGTRLTVL.

CDR3: CASSAPGTLGGYTF. CDR3 DNA sequence: TGTGCCAGCAGCGCTCCGGGAACCTTAGGAGGGTACACCTTC. The chain is built from TRBV9 and TRBJ1-2; D unresolved. The CDR3 consists of 14 residues. Between the trimmed V and J ends, which lost 3 bases and 11 bases, there was a span of 20 bases. The germline V gene has CDR1 SGDLS and CDR2 YYNGEE.

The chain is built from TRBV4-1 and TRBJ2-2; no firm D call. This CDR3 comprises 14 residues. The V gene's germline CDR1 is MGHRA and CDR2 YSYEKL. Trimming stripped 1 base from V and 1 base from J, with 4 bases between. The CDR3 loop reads CASSQAGNTGELFF. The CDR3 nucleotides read TGCGCCAGCAGCCAAGCAGGGAACACCGGGGAGCTGTTTTTT.

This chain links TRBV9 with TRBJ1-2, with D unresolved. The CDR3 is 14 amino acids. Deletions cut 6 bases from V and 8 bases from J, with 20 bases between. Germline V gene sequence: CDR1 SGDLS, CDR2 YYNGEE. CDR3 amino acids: CASTPFSSERGYTF. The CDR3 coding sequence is TGTGCCAGCACCCCATTCAGCAGCGAGCGGGGCTACACCTTC. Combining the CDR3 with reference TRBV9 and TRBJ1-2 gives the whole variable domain DSGVTQTPKHLITATGQRVTLRCSPRSGDLSVYWYQQSLDQGLQFLIQYYNGEERAKGNILERFSAQQFPDLHSELNLSSLELGDSALYFCASTPFSSERGYTFGSGTRLTVV.

As DNA, the CDR3 is TGTGCCAGCAGCTATCAGGACTCCTTCACAGATACGCAGTATTTT. It encodes CASSYQDSFTDTQYF. V is TRBV7-8 and J is TRBJ2-3; TRBD2 might be the D (5 bases). Trimming stripped 4 bases from V and 2 bases from J, with 13 bases between. From germline, CDR1 is SGHVS and CDR2 FQNEAQ. The CDR3 extends over 15 amino acids.

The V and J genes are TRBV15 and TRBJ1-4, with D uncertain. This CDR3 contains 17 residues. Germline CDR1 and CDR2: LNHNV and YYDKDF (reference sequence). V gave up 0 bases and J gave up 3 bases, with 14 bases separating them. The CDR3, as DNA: TGTGCCACCAGCAGAGAACCCCGGGTCACACCTAATGAAAAACTGTTTTTT. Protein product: CATSREPRVTPNEKLFF.

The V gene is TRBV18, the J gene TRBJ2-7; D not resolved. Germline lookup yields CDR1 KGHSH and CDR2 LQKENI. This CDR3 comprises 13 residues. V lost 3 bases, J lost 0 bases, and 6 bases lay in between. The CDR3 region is CASSPRRSYEQYF. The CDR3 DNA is TGTGCCAGCTCACCCAGGCGCTCCTACGAGCAGTACTTC.

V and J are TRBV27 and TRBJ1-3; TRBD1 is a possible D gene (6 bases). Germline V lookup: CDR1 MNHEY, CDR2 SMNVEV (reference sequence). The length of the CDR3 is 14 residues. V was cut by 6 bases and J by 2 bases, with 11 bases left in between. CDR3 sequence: CASSKQGTGNTIYF. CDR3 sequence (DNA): TGTGCCAGCAGCAAACAGGGAACTGGAAACACCATATATTTT.

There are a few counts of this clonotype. The DNA for the CDR3 is TGTGCCAGTAGTTTTTTGGGGGATACGCAGTATTTT. This sequence encodes CASSFLGDTQYF. The gene calls are TRBV19 and TRBJ2-3; D not certain. This CDR3 is 12 amino acids long. CDR1 is LNHDA and CDR2 is SQIVND in the germline V gene (reference sequence). The germline V and J ends were trimmed by 5 bases and 6 bases, with 9 bases remaining between them.

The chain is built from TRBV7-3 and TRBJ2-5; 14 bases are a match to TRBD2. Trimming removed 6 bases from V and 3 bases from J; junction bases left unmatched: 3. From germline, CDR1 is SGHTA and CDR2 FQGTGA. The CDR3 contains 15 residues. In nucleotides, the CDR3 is TGTGCCAGCAGTCAGGGACTAGCGGGAGAAGAGACCCAGTACTTC. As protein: CASSQGLAGEETQYF.

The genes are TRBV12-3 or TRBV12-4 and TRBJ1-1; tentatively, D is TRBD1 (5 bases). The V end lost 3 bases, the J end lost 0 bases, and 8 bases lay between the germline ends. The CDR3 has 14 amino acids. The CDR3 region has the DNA TGTGCCAGCAGTTTCGGGACCTTGAACACTGAAGCTTTCTTT. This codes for CASSFGTLNTEAFF.

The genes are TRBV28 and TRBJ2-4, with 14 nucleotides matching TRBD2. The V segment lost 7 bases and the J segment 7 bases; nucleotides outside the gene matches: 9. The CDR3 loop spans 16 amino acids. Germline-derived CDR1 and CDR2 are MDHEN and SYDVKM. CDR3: CASTLGTSGRRNIQYF. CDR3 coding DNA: TGTGCCAGCACCCTTGGGACTAGCGGGAGAAGGAACATTCAGTACTTC.

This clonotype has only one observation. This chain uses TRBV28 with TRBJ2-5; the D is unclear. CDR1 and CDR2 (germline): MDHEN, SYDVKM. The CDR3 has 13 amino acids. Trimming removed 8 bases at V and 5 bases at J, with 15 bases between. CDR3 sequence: CASRSGETETQYF. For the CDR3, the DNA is TGTGCCAGCCGGTCCGGAGAGACGGAGACCCAGTACTTC.

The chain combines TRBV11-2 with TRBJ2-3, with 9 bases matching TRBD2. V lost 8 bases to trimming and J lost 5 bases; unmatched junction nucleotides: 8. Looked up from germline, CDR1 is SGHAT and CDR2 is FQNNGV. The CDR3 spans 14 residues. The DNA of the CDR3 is TGTGCCAGCGGAGAGGGAGCGGGAGGAGATACGCAGTATTTT. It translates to CASGEGAGGDTQYF.

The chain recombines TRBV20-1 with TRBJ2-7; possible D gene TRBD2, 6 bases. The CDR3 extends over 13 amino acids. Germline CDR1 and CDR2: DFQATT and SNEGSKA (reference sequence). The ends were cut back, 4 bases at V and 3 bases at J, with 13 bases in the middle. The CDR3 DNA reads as TGCAGTGCTACCCGGGACTTGTACTACGAGCAGTACTTC. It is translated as CSATRDLYYEQYF.

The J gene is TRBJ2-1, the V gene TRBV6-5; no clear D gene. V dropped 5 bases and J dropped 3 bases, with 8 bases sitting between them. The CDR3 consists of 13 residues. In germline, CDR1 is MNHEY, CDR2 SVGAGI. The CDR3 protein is CASSDGYYNEQFF. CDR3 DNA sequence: TGTGCCAGCAGTGATGGCTACTACAATGAGCAGTTCTTC.

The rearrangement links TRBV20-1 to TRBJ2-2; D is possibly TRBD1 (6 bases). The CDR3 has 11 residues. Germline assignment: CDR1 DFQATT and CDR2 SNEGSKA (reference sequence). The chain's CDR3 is CSTGFAGELFF. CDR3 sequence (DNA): TGCAGCACAGGGTTTGCCGGGGAGCTGTTTTTT.